Listed below are T cell receptor beta chains from one sample, sequenced in a study of blood T cells in healthy people across ages. TCRdb re-derived calls from the 5' RACE reads in MiXCR, one entry per CDR3 protein. The sample comprises 780,000 or so distinct CDR3 sequences, just under 25% of which are singletons, and 3.7% rests with the top ten. This sample was also put to use in a study of T cells of mothers and their children.

The sequencing sample was made of blood. The source is a boy between 10 and 17 years old in good health. Both conserved end residues are part of each CDR3. The D gene is left open where the match is weak. Size tells how often a clone was seen (once, few, many) or the class of an expanded clone, and some rows leave it out.

TGTGCCAGCAGCCATGACACCCAAATAGCCAAAAACATTCAGTACTTC | CASSHDTQIAKNIQYF | few | TRBJ2-4 | - | TRBV7-2
TGTGCCAGCAGCGCCGAGGTAGTTCAGCCCCAGCATTTT | CASSAEVVQPQHF | - | TRBJ1-5 | - | TRBV7-2
TGCGCCAGCAGCTTGGAGGCTAGCGGGCTTTATAGCTCCTACAATGAGCAGTTCTTC | CASSLEASGLYSSYNEQFF | few | TRBJ2-1 | TRBD2 | TRBV5-1
TGCGCCAGCAGCTCGGCTCCGGAGACAGTACTCGAGCAGTACTTC | CASSSAPETVLEQYF | - | TRBJ2-7 | - | TRBV5-1
TGCAGTGCTGTCCCGGACCTTTGGGGCACAGATACGCAGTATTTT | CSAVPDLWGTDTQYF | - | TRBJ2-3 | - | TRBV20-1
TGTGCCAGCAGCTTAGGGGGGTTTTGCACCTTC | CASSLGGFCTF | - | TRBJ1-2 | - | TRBV7-8
TGTGCCAGCAGGACGAGCTCCTACAATGAGCAGTTCTTC | CASRTSSYNEQFF | - | TRBJ2-1 | - | TRBV27
TGTGCCAGCAGTCCCGGGACAGTACTCACAGATACGCAGTATTTT | CASSPGTVLTDTQYF | - | TRBJ2-3 | TRBD1 | TRBV2
TGTGCCAGCAGTTTATATTCTAGCGGGACTTACGAGCAGTACTTC | CASSLYSSGTYEQYF | few | TRBJ2-7 | TRBD2 | TRBV27
TGTGCCACCAGTGATACCGGGACAGCCATCTTCCAGCCCCAGCATTTT | CATSDTGTAIFQPQHF | - | TRBJ1-5 | TRBD1 | TRBV24-1
TGTGCCAGCAGCTTTAGCGGGAGTGGCGATGAGCAGTTCTTC | CASSFSGSGDEQFF | few | TRBJ2-1 | TRBD2 | TRBV7-3
TGTGCCAGCAGCAGAAAAACGACCCCGGAGAGGGGGCGTGAGACCCAGTACTTC | CASSRKTTPERGRETQYF | once | TRBJ2-5 | TRBD1 | TRBV7-3
TGCGCCAGCAGCCCGGGACTAGCTTTCGATGAGCAGTTCTTC | CASSPGLAFDEQFF | few | TRBJ2-1 | TRBD2 | TRBV4-1